This TCR beta chain was retrieved from a study of CD8 T cells in ankylosing spondylitis. Germline V lookup: CDR1 SGHKS, CDR2 YYEKEE (reference sequence). Trimming took 0 bases from V and 6 from J; bases not matched to a gene: 4. The CDR3 is made up of 14 amino acids. There are many counts of this clonotype. As yet, its antigen is unknown. One entry per CDR3 protein, called by TCRdb with MiXCR from the 5' RACE reads. The data hold a few hundred thousand distinct CDR3 sequences, with about 20% observed a single time. The study, taken as a whole, reports: CD8+ disease-linked clones were present at relatively low frequencies in blood. For ankylosing spondylitis blood, a TCR beta motif of eight or nine highly homologous variants appeared characteristic.

This sequence originates from a male donor with ankylosing spondylitis. The chain employs TRBV5-5 and TRBJ2-7, with 9 bases lining up with TRBD2. Sequencing used blood, either unsorted or a sorted T cell fraction (not recorded which). The CDR3 sequence: CASSLAGTSLEQYF. The CDR3 DNA reads TGTGCCAGCAGCTTGGCGGGGACTAGCCTCGAGCAGTACTTC.